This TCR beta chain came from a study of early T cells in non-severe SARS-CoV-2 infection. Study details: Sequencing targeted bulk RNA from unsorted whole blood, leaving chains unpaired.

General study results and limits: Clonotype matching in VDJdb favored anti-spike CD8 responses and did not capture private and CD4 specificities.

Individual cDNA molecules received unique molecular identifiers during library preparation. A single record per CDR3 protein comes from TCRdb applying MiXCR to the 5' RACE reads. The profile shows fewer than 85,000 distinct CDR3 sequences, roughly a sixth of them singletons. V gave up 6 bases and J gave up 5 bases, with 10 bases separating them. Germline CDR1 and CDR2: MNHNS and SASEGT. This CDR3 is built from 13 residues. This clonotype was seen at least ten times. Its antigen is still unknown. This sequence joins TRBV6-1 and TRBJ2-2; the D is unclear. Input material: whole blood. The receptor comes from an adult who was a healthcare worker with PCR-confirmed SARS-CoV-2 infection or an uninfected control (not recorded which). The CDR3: CASRQSSTGELFF. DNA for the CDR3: TGTGCCAGCAGACAAAGTAGTACCGGGGAGCTGTTTTTT.